The 8 T cell receptor beta chains below come from one sample, sequenced in a study of blood T cell repertoires in COVID-19. Only in-frame clones appear in the TCRdb table, and some are missing; sequencing was by immunoSEQ multiplex PCR. The sample gives 200,000 to 300,000 clones, more than 70% of which show up once; 0.95% to 1.5% is in the top ten. The sample was PBMCs or T cells enriched from blood (not recorded which). The receptors shown here come from a woman in her thirties or forties with acute COVID-19.

The V gene is TRBV18, the J gene TRBJ1-1, with 10 bases aligning to TRBD1. V trimming: 6 bases; J trimming: 8 bases; junction bases outside the gene matches: 12. The CDR3 is 15 amino acids. CDR1 is KGHSH and CDR2 is LQKENI in the germline V gene. The CDR3: CASSVRTGGITEAFF. The CDR3 DNA sequence: TGTGCCAGCTCCGTAAGGACAGGGGGAATAACAGAAGCTTTCTTT.

V is TRBV7-9 and J is TRBJ2-7, with 8 nucleotides matching TRBD2. This CDR3 is built from 14 residues. Germline-derived CDR1 and CDR2 are SEHNR and FQNEAQ (reference sequence). Unmatched junction bases numbered 12, after V lost 10 bases and J lost 4 bases. The CDR3 spells CATSHRSGSYEQYF. CDR3 nucleotides: TGTGCCACCTCACACCGAAGCGGGAGTTACGAGCAGTACTTC.

The chain couples TRBV13 to TRBJ2-7; 10 bases are a match to TRBD2. Germline lookup yields CDR1 PRHDT and CDR2 FYEKMQ (reference sequence). The CDR3 runs to 15 residues. V shed 5 bases and J 3 bases; nucleotides not matched to a gene: 7. This CDR3 is CASSGGASGSYEQYF. For the CDR3, the DNA is TGTGCCAGCAGCGGGGGAGCTAGCGGGAGCTACGAGCAGTACTTC.

The rearrangement joins TRBV3-1 (or the pseudogene TRBV3-2) to TRBJ1-2; 8 bases match TRBD1. The CDR3 length is 16 residues. Germline V lookup: CDR1 LGHDT, CDR2 YNNKEL (reference sequence). Trimming removed 3 bases from V and 2 bases from J; junction bases left unmatched: 8. The CDR3 is CASSQNDRGVNYGYTF. The CDR3 DNA is TGTGCCAGCAGCCAGAACGACAGGGGAGTGAACTATGGCTACACCTTC.

This sequence joins TRBV20-1 and TRBJ2-5; TRBD2 is a possible D gene (5 bases). With 3 bases removed from V and 0 bases from J, the gap between germline ends came to 5 bases. Germline lookup yields CDR1 DFQATT and CDR2 SNEGSKA (reference sequence). The CDR3 has 12 amino acids. The chain's CDR3 is CSASSDQETQYF. The CDR3 bases are TGCAGTGCTAGTAGCGACCAAGAGACCCAGTACTTC.

The chain couples TRBV20-1 to TRBJ2-7, with 11 bases identical to TRBD1. The CDR3 length is 14 residues. The V gene's germline CDR1 is DFQATT and CDR2 SNEGSKA (reference sequence). V trimming: 6 bases; J trimming: 1 base; junction bases outside the gene matches: 5. CDR3 nucleotide sequence: TGCAGTGCAAGTGGACAGGGGGCGTCCTACGAGCAGTACTTC. Amino acids: CSASGQGASYEQYF.

The CDR3 DNA sequence: TGTGCCAGCAGTGAAGCTGGCAGCAATGAGCAGTTCTTC. Translating it yields CASSEAGSNEQFF. The chain carries TRBV2 and TRBJ2-1, with D unresolved. CDR1 is SNHLY, CDR2 FYNNEI, per germline. This CDR3 region has 13 residues. V gave up 0 bases and J gave up 6 bases, with 6 bases separating them.

The CDR3 DNA follows: TGTGCCAGCAGCGTAGGGGGGGAACAGCCCCAGCATTTT. It codes for CASSVGGEQPQHF. V gene TRBV9 combines with J gene TRBJ1-5; maybe TRBD1 (5 bases). V lost 0 bases to trimming and J lost 7 bases, with 8 bases between them. Per germline, CDR1 SGDLS and CDR2 YYNGEE. This CDR3 is 13 amino acids long.